This TCR beta chain was recorded in a study of post-analysis software for immune sequencing data. Study-level results: Relative to controls, patients had a handful of TRBV segments at higher frequency, with TRBV5-6, TRBV5-1 and TRBV20-1 among these.

Regarding this clonotype: As yet, its antigen is unknown.

Unique molecular identifiers had been added to the TCR beta cDNA libraries. Each CDR3 protein is one row after TCRdb ran MiXCR on the PCR reads. In the table there are roughly 430,000 distinct CDR3 sequences, roughly 38% of which are singletons. This CDR3 is built from 15 residues. CDR1 is SGHDT and CDR2 is YYEEEE in the germline V gene. J was trimmed by 6 bases and V by 6 bases; bases with no gene match: 11. This rearrangement joins TRBV5-6 to TRBJ1-2; the match to TRBD1 covers 10 bases. The sequencing sample was made of blood. The origin of this receptor is a girl under 10 years old with multiple sclerosis. The CDR3 is CASTYVAGQGHGYTF. CDR3 DNA: TGTGCCAGCACCTACGTGGCGGGACAGGGGCATGGCTACACCTTC.